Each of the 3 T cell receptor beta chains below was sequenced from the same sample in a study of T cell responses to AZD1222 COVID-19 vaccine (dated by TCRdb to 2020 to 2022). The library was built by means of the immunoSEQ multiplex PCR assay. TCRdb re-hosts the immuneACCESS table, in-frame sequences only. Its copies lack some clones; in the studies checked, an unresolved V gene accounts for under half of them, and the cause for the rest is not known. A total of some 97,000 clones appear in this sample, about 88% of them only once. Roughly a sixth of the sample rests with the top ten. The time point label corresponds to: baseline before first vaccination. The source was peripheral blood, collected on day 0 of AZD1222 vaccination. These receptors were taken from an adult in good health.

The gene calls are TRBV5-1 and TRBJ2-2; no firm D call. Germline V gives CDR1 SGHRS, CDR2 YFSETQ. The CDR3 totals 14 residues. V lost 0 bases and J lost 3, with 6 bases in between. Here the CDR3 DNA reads TGCGCCAGCAGCTTGGGTCGATACACCGGGGAGCTGTTTTTT. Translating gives CASSLGRYTGELFF.

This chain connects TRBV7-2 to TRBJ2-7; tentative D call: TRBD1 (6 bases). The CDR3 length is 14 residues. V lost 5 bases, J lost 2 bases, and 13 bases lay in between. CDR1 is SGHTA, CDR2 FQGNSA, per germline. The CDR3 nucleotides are TGTGCCAGCAGCACCCGGACAGATACCTACGAGCAGTACTTC. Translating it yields CASSTRTDTYEQYF.

The CDR3 spells CSVWGEGLAGYNEQFF. CDR3 nucleotide sequence: TGCAGCGTTTGGGGAGAAGGACTAGCGGGGTACAATGAGCAGTTCTTC. The chain has TRBV29-1 and TRBJ2-1, with TRBD2 matching 12 bases. The junction had 9 bases not matched to a gene; V was cut back by 5 bases and J by 4 bases. Germline values: CDR1 SQVTM, CDR2 ANQGSEA. The CDR3 extends over 16 amino acids.